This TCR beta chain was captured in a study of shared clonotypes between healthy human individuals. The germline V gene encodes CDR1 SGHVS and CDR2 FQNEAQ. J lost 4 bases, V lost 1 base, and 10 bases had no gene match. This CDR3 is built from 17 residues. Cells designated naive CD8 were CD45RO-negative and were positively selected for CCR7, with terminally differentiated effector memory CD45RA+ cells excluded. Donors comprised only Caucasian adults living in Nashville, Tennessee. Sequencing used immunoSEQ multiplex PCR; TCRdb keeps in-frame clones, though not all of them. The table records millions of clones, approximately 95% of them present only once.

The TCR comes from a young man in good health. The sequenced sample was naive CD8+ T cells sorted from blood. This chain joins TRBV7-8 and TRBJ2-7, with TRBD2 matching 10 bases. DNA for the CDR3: TGTGCCAGCAGCTTAGGGCTAGCGGGAGCTCGGGGTTACGAGCAGTACTTC. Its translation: CASSLGLAGARGYEQYF.